This TCR beta chain is drawn from a study of molecular identifiers for immune sequencing clone quantification. Study information: Replicate RNA from roughly 20,000 or 100,000 naive CD8 T cells formed five aliquots; four were sequenced. General study results and limits: Clones with over 20 RNA copies captured over 97% of effector molecules but under 1% of naive ones.

Libraries for naive CD8 T cells, which were made from around 20,000 to 1,000,000 sorted cells, drew on 10%, 30% or 50% of the RNA. This clonotype has a count of ten or more. What it binds is not known. The germline V gene encodes CDR1 SQVTM and CDR2 ANQGSEA. This CDR3 is built from 17 residues. Trimming cost V 0 bases and J 3 bases; bases outside gene matches: 11. Previously described methods and listed TCR primers were used for bulk TCR libraries. TCRdb processed the PCR reads anew with MiXCR; each CDR3 protein has one entry. The sample includes about 68,000 distinct CDR3 sequences, 15% to 20% of them seen just once.

The chain carries TRBV29-1 and TRBJ2-1; 7 bases align to TRBD2. The receptor comes from a human donor in good health. Some libraries in this study had Jurkat cell RNA spiked in. The sample comprised naive CD8+ T cells from blood, with Jurkat cell RNA spiked in. The subset was: FACS-sorted CD8+CD4-CCR7+CD45RA+ naive T cells. The CDR3 DNA is TGCAGCGTTGAAGATCTAATCGACGGCGGGAGCTACAATGAGCAGTTCTTC. Translated: CSVEDLIDGGSYNEQFF.